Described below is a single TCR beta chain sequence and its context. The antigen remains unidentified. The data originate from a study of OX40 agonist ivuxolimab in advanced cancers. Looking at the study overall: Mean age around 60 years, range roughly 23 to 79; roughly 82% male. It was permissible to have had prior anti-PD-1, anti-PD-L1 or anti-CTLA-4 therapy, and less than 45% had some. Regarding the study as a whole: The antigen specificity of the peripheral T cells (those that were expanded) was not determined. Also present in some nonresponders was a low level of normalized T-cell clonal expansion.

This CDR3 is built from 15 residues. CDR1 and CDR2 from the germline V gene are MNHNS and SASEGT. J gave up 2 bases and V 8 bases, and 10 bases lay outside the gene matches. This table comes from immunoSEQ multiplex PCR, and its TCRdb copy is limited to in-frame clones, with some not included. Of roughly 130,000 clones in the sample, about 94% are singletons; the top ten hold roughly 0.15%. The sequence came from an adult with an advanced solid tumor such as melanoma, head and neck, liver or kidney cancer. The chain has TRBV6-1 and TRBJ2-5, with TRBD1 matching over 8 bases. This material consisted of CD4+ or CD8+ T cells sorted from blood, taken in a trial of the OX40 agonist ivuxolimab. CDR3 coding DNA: TGTGCCAGCTCGACAGGGGATGCGGCACAAGAGACCCAGTACTTC. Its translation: CASSTGDAAQETQYF.